This is a list of T cell receptor beta chains from one sample in a study of blood T cell repertoires in COVID-19. Measured with immunoSEQ multiplex PCR; TCRdb has only the in-frame clones, and not every one. The table shows approximately 110,000 clones, with roughly 84% occurring only once. Input material: peripheral blood. The receptor source for this set is a woman in her 70s with acute or convalescent COVID-19. Each CDR3 is given with its conserved first and last residue. D genes are given only for firm matches. Clone size is not always given. Where it is, it says once, few, many or a class for expanded clones.

D gene | J gene | clone size | V gene | CDR3 protein | CDR3 DNA
. | TRBJ1-5 | . | TRBV6-5 | CASNSLQNQPQHF | TGTGCCAGCAACAGCTTACAAAATCAGCCCCAGCATTTT
. | TRBJ1-6 | . | TRBV12-3/TRBV12-4 | CASSRRGGSPLHF | TGTGCCAGCAGCCGCCGGGGGGGTTCACCCCTCCACTTT
TRBD2 | TRBJ2-5 | . | TRBV9 | CASSSGGEKGETQYF | TGTGCCAGCAGTTCGGGAGGGGAGAAAGGGGAGACCCAGTACTTC
. | TRBJ1-3 | . | TRBV28 | CASRYQTGNTIYF | TGTGCCAGCAGATATCAGACTGGGAACACCATATATTTT
. | TRBJ2-1 | . | TRBV3-1/TRBV3-2 | CASSQDVGAPNNEQFF | TGTGCCAGCAGCCAAGATGTGGGGGCCCCAAACAATGAGCAGTTCTTC
. | TRBJ2-7 | . | TRBV7-2 | CASSLRSAAEQYF | TGTGCCAGCAGCTTGAGGTCAGCCGCCGAGCAGTACTTC
. | TRBJ2-3 | . | TRBV7-8 | CASSHTTPPLYF | TGTGCCAGCAGCCATACGACTCCTCCCCTGTATTTT
TRBD2 | TRBJ2-7 | few | TRBV29-1 | CSVEGAGGYEQYF | TGCAGCGTTGAAGGAGCGGGAGGGTACGAGCAGTACTTC
. | TRBJ1-3 | . | TRBV19 | CASSRGHNSGNTIYF | TGTGCCAGTAGTAGGGGACACAACTCTGGAAACACCATATATTTT
TRBD2 | TRBJ2-7 | . | TRBV2 | CASRYGTSGGVLYEQYF | TGTGCCAGCCGCTACGGGACTAGCGGGGGAGTCCTCTACGAGCAGTACTTC
TRBD1 | TRBJ1-5 | . | TRBV5-1 | CASSPGTGPNQPQHF | TGCGCCAGCAGCCCCGGGACAGGCCCTAATCAGCCCCAGCATTTT
TRBD2 | TRBJ2-7 | . | TRBV4-2 | CASSLSLTSDEQYF | TGTGCCAGCAGCCTCAGTTTGACTAGCGACGAGCAGTACTTC
. | TRBJ1-6 | once | TRBV6-5 | CASSYYDRNSPLHF | TGTGCCAGCAGTTACTATGACAGGAATTCACCCCTCCACTTT
TRBD1 | TRBJ1-1 | . | TRBV7-2 | CASSSLQGSGAEAFF | TGTGCCAGCAGCTCTCTACAGGGGAGCGGCGCTGAAGCTTTCTTT
. | TRBJ1-1 | . | TRBV2 | CASTGGAEAFF | TGTGCCAGCACTGGGGGGGCTGAAGCTTTCTTT
. | TRBJ1-5 | . | TRBV6-1 | CASNQLGGVTQPQHF | TGTGCCAGCAATCAATTGGGGGGAGTGACTCAGCCCCAGCATTTT
TRBD1 | TRBJ2-2 | . | TRBV5-6 | CTNRTGDGELFF | TGTACTAACCGGACAGGGGACGGGGAGCTGTTTTTT
TRBD1 | TRBJ1-1 | . | TRBV29-1 | CSVESLGQGASEAFF | TGCAGCGTTGAAAGTTTGGGACAGGGGGCATCTGAAGCTTTCTTT
. | TRBJ1-5 | many | TRBV28 | CASSSRISNQPQHF | TGTGCCAGCAGTTCCCGTATCAGCAATCAGCCCCAGCATTTT
TRBD1 | TRBJ1-2 | . | TRBV6-1 | CASSDPLTGSYGYTF | TGTGCCAGCAGTGACCCACTGACAGGGTCCTATGGCTACACCTTC
TRBD1 | TRBJ2-3 | . | TRBV5-1 | CASSLVGTGILTSTDTQYF | TGCGCCAGCAGCTTGGTTGGGACAGGCATCTTAACTAGCACAGATACGCAGTATTTT
TRBD1 | TRBJ2-7 | once | TRBV5-3 | CARSIGTGNYEQYF | TGTGCCAGAAGCATTGGGACAGGGAACTACGAGCAGTACTTC
TRBD1 | TRBJ2-6 | . | TRBV19 | CASSSTGVPGYSGANVLTF | TGTGCCAGTAGTTCGACAGGGGTCCCGGGGTATTCCGGGGCCAACGTCCTGACTTTC
. | TRBJ1-5 | few | TRBV24-1 | CATSARSNQPQHF | TGTGCCACCAGTGCTCGGAGCAATCAGCCCCAGCATTTT